This TCR beta chain was retrieved from a study of blood T cell repertoires in COVID-19. Study-level information: PBMCs, B-cell-depleted T cells, or T cells provided the cDNA or gDNA that made up the material.

Generated by immunoSEQ multiplex PCR, the TCRdb table keeps only in-frame clones and is missing some. The top ten hold about 3.8% of the sample, which has some 120,000 clones, over 65% seen once. The trim removed 0 bases at V and 2 bases at J, leaving 6 bases unmatched. CDR3 length equals 16 residues. Germline CDR1 reads SGHTA; CDR2 reads FQGNSA. This clonotype was obtained from a man aged 60 to 69 with acute or convalescent COVID-19. The sample consisted of peripheral blood. V usage is TRBV7-2 and J usage is TRBJ2-7, with 8 bases that match TRBD2. CDR3 coding DNA: TGTGCCAGCAGCTTAGCGGTTAGCGGGACCCCCTACGAGCAGTACTTC. This sequence encodes CASSLAVSGTPYEQYF. The complete variable domain, with remaining parts taken from reference TRBV7-2 and TRBJ2-7, reads GAGVSQSPSNKVTEKGKDVELRCDPISGHTALYWYRQSLGQGLEFLIYFQGNSAPDKSGLPSDRFSAERTGGSVSTLTIQRTQQEDSAVYLCASSLAVSGTPYEQYFGPGTRLTVT.